This T cell receptor (beta chain) was found in a study of T-cell reconstitution after alpha-beta-depleted transplantation in children. This CDR3 is built from 16 residues. This clonotype was found a few times. A TCRbeta library incorporating unique molecular identifiers was prepared. MiXCR, run by TCRdb on the PCR reads, gives a single entry per CDR3 protein. The data contain approximately 980,000 distinct CDR3 sequences, roughly 31% of them singletons. The V gene is TRBV21-1, the J gene TRBJ2-1; no check of the table's D call, TRBD2, against the DNA was made. TRBV21-1 is a listed pseudogene. This TCR was recovered from a boy under two years old who had a stem cell transplant for SCID, so the T cells may come from the graft donor. Sample: PBMCs, mostly from graft donor cells, taken 360 days after TCRalphabeta/CD19-depleted stem cell transplant. The CDR3 coding sequence is TGTGCCAGCAGCCTCGGACTAGCTAGAGTCGACAATGAGCAGTTCTTC. Translated, it gives CASSLGLARVDNEQFF.